A selection of T cell receptor beta chains follows, all from one sample in a study of blood T cell repertoires in COVID-19. Assay: immunoSEQ multiplex PCR; the TCRdb copy retains only in-frame clones and omits some. The sample comprises about 64,000 clones, roughly 88% of which are singletons, and around 1.5% rests with the top ten. Sequenced material: peripheral blood. These TCRs come from a human donor in a cohort sampled during active COVID-19. Both conserved end residues are part of each CDR3. A D gene is named only where the DNA matches it firmly. A row's size may be missing; if present it is once, few, many or a size class.

.	16	TRBV9	TRBD2	TRBJ2-3	TGTGCCAGCAGCGTATGGGCGGGAGGGACCACAGATACGCAGTATTTT	CASSVWAGGTTDTQYF
.	15	TRBV4-3	.	TRBJ2-7	TGCGCCAGCAGCCAAGATCTCGGGGAGAGCTACGAGCAGTACTTC	CASSQDLGESYEQYF
.	14	TRBV7-3	.	TRBJ2-1	TGTGCCAGCAGTCCTAACCGGGAATCGAGTGAGCAGTTCTTC	CASSPNRESSEQFF
.	12	TRBV4-1	.	TRBJ1-4	TGCGCCAGCAGCCAAGAAGGGGTGAGCAGGGTTTTT	CASSQEGVSRVF
.	14	TRBV19	TRBD1	TRBJ1-2	TGTGCCAGTAGTAACCGACAGGGAGGAGGTGGCTACACCTTC	CASSNRQGGGGYTF
.	15	TRBV4-3	TRBD2	TRBJ2-7	TGCGCCAGCAGCCTAGCTAGCGGGGGTTCCTACGAGCAGTACTTC	CASSLASGGSYEQYF
few	14	TRBV9	TRBD1	TRBJ2-1	TGTGCCAGTTCATGGACAGGGTCTGGCAATGAGCAGTTCTTC	CASSWTGSGNEQFF
.	13	TRBV15	.	TRBJ2-2	TGTGCCACCAGCAGAGGGAGCGGACGGGAGCTGTTTTTT	CATSRGSGRELFF
.	15	TRBV6-1	TRBD1	TRBJ1-4	TGTGCCAGCAGTGAGTTTGGACAGGGCTCTGAAAAACTGTTTTTT	CASSEFGQGSEKLFF
.	18	TRBV4-1	TRBD2	TRBJ2-1	TGCGCCAGCGGACCGGGACTAGCGGAAAGAAGGGCATACAATGAGCAGTTCTTC	CASGPGLAERRAYNEQFF
.	15	TRBV5-6	TRBD2	TRBJ2-3	TGTGCCAGCAGCTTCATTCTAGCGGACACGGATACGCAGTATTTT	CASSFILADTDTQYF
.	16	TRBV6-1	TRBD2	TRBJ2-3	TGTGCCAGCAGTGATTGGACTAGCGGAGGCACAGATACGCAGTATTTT	CASSDWTSGGTDTQYF
.	12	TRBV28	.	TRBJ2-3	TGTGCCTCCCAGGGCCGCACAGATACGCAGTATTTT	CASQGRTDTQYF